The 25 T cell receptor beta chains listed next were all sequenced from one sample in a study of CD8+ T cells in alopecia areata (dated by TCRdb to the late 2010s). Receptors were amplified or captured by the immunoSEQ multiplex PCR assay. For TCR sequencing, RNA was extracted from every sample and reverse transcribed into cDNA to serve as template. What TCRdb holds here is the immuneACCESS table cut down to in-frame rearrangements. Part of the clones is not present; checked against another copy, under half of the missing clones reflect an unresolved V gene, and the others are unexplained. This sample gives about 200,000 clones in total; around two fifths of them show up just once. 0.48% of the sample lies in the top ten. Interpreted using the paper, the treatment or condition label stands for: oral pan-JAK inhibitor, 5-10 mg twice daily. The sample here was CD4+ T cells sorted from blood, taken at week 34, from a patient treated with tofacitinib. These receptors were taken from a human donor with alopecia areata.

The rearrangement joins TRBV18 to TRBJ1-1, with D perhaps TRBD1 (5 bases). From germline, CDR1 is KGHSH and CDR2 LQKENI. V lost 2 bases and J 4 bases, leaving 14 bases between the germline ends. The CDR3 runs 15 residues. In DNA, the CDR3 is TGTGCCAGCTCACCAAGCAACGGGGGGGGCACTGAAGCTTTCTTT. Encoded protein: CASSPSNGGGTEAFF.

The chain carries TRBV4-1 and TRBJ2-7, with D maybe TRBD1 (6 bases). The V gene's germline CDR1 is MGHRA and CDR2 YSYEKL. The CDR3 totals 15 residues. Trimming stripped 4 bases from V and 6 bases from J, with 19 bases between. The CDR3 bases are TGCGCCAGCAGCCCAGGGGCCGCGCGTAGGGGCGAGCAGTACTTC. This translates into CASSPGAARRGEQYF.

This clone was found a few times. The chain recombines TRBV10-3 with TRBJ2-7; TRBD1 might be the D (5 bases). This CDR3 is 15 amino acids long. Per the germline V gene, CDR1 is ENHRY and CDR2 is SYGVKD. V lost 4 bases and J 2 bases, leaving 15 bases between the germline ends. The CDR3 DNA reads as TGTGCCATCAGTGCCGCCGCGACAGCCCCCTACGAGCAGTACTTC. Translating it yields CAISAAATAPYEQYF.

The chain is built from TRBV28 and TRBJ2-5; D is undetermined. Germline V gene data show CDR1 as MDHEN and CDR2 as SYDVKM. The CDR3 contains 12 residues. Deletions cut 2 bases from V and 6 bases from J, with 7 bases between. In DNA, the CDR3 is TGTGCCAGCAGTTTAAATGGGAAGACCCAGTACTTC. Translating gives CASSLNGKTQYF.

The CDR3 spells CSVNQGARNTEAFF. As DNA, the CDR3 is TGCAGCGTTAATCAGGGGGCAAGGAACACTGAAGCTTTCTTT. The chain recombines TRBV29-1 with TRBJ1-1; 8 bases match TRBD1. Unmatched junction bases numbered 6, after V lost 5 bases and J lost 1 base. The CDR3 extends over 14 amino acids. From germline, CDR1 is SQVTM and CDR2 ANQGSEA.

The chain combines TRBV6-1 with TRBJ2-3; a weak D match, TRBD1 (6 bases). Germline CDR1 reads MNHNS; CDR2 reads SASEGT. Trimming shortened V by 2 bases and J by 4 bases, and 10 bases separated the two germline ends. The length of the CDR3 is 14 residues. The CDR3 protein is CASSEPGGADTQYF. The CDR3 coding sequence is TGTGCCAGCAGTGAACCTGGGGGCGCAGATACGCAGTATTTT.

The chain has TRBV9 and TRBJ2-2; TRBD2 matches 8 bases. CDR1 and CDR2 from the germline V gene are SGDLS and YYNGEE. V shed 0 bases, J shed 2 bases, and the junction held 3 bases outside the gene matches. The CDR3 runs to 16 residues. The CDR3 is CASSVALAGNTGELFF. The CDR3 nucleotides read TGTGCCAGCAGCGTAGCTCTAGCGGGCAACACCGGGGAGCTGTTTTTT. Variable domain in full (rest from reference TRBV9 and TRBJ2-2): DSGVTQTPKHLITATGQRVTLRCSPRSGDLSVYWYQQSLDQGLQFLIQYYNGEERAKGNILERFSAQQFPDLHSELNLSSLELGDSALYFCASSVALAGNTGELFFGEGSRLTVL.

CDR3 region: CASSVGEGAYNEQFF. CDR3 nucleotide sequence: TGTGCCAGCAGCGTGGGAGAGGGGGCCTACAATGAGCAGTTCTTC. The chain couples TRBV9 to TRBJ2-1; the D gene is possibly TRBD1 (6 bases). Germline lookup yields CDR1 SGDLS and CDR2 YYNGEE. V was trimmed by 2 bases and J by 2 bases, leaving 11 bases between them. This CDR3 contains 15 residues. Drawing the rest from reference TRBV9 and TRBJ2-1, the complete variable domain is DSGVTQTPKHLITATGQRVTLRCSPRSGDLSVYWYQQSLDQGLQFLIQYYNGEERAKGNILERFSAQQFPDLHSELNLSSLELGDSALYFCASSVGEGAYNEQFFGPGTRLTVL.

This clone was detected a few times. This chain joins TRBV9 and TRBJ1-1; 9 nucleotides agree with TRBD1. The CDR3 is made up of 14 amino acids. V was pared by 3 bases and J by 5 bases, with 5 bases of the junction left unmatched. Germline V gene sequence: CDR1 SGDLS, CDR2 YYNGEE. CDR3 sequence (DNA): TGTGCCAGCAGCGCTCGACAGGGGGTAACTGAAGCTTTCTTT. It yields the protein CASSARQGVTEAFF.

This rearrangement joins TRBV6-1 to TRBJ1-2, with no clear D. The CDR3 has 11 amino acids. The V end was cut by 8 bases, the J end by 6 bases, with 10 bases between. Germline loops: CDR1 MNHNS, CDR2 SASEGT. The CDR3 region is CASGFIDGYTF. CDR3 bases: TGTGCCAGCGGCTTCATCGATGGCTACACCTTC.

This clone was counted between two and nine times. This chain uses TRBV4-1 with TRBJ2-1, with D tentatively TRBD1 or TRBD2 (5 bases each). Trimming pared 3 bases from V and 7 bases from J, leaving 10 bases between. The CDR3 has 13 residues. CDR1 and CDR2 (germline): MGHRA, YSYEKL. In DNA form, the CDR3 reads TGCGCCAGCAGCCATGCATGGGGGAATGAGCAGTTCTTC. Amino acid sequence: CASSHAWGNEQFF.

The chain couples TRBV30 to TRBJ2-7; D perhaps matches TRBD1 (7 bases). The ends were cut back, 4 bases at V and 1 base at J, with 8 bases in the middle. This CDR3 has 12 amino acids. Germline CDR1 GTSNPN, CDR2 SVGIG (reference sequence). CDR3 loop: CAWTGGSYEQYF. CDR3 nucleotide sequence: TGTGCCTGGACAGGGGGGTCCTACGAGCAGTACTTC. Variable domain in full (rest from reference TRBV30 and TRBJ2-7): SQTIHQWPATLVQPVGSPLSLECTVEGTSNPNLYWYRQAAGRGLQLLFYSVGIGQISSEVPQNLSASRPQDRQFILSSKKLLLSDSGFYLCAWTGGSYEQYFGPGTRLTVT.

This clone showed up just a few times. The chain uses TRBV9 and TRBJ2-6, with 11 bases aligning to TRBD1. The V segment lost 4 bases and the J segment 2 bases; nucleotides outside the gene matches: 8. Germline values: CDR1 SGDLS, CDR2 YYNGEE. The CDR3 length is 18 residues. For the CDR3, the DNA is TGTGCCAGCAGCCCCAGGGACAGGGGGAGCGCTGGGGCCAACGTCCTGACTTTC. This codes for CASSPRDRGSAGANVLTF.

This clone was detected a few times. CDR3 in amino acids: CASSPSIAGAGEQYF. Written as DNA, the CDR3 is TGTGCCAGCAGCCCCAGCATAGCGGGGGCGGGGGAGCAGTACTTC. The rearrangement uses TRBV4-2 and TRBJ2-7, with 9 bases lining up with TRBD2. Unmatched junction bases numbered 11, after V lost 4 bases and J lost 7 bases. The CDR3 runs 15 residues. CDR1 is LGHNA, CDR2 YNFKEQ, per germline.

This chain connects TRBV29-1 to TRBJ1-1; D may be TRBD1 (5 bases). V was cut by 7 bases and J by 0 bases, with 18 bases left in between. The germline V gene encodes CDR1 SQVTM and CDR2 ANQGSEA. This CDR3 region has 15 residues. The CDR3 protein is CSAEYDRVMNTEAFF. The CDR3 DNA sequence: TGCAGCGCGGAATATGACAGAGTGATGAACACTGAAGCTTTCTTT.

This clone was seen more than once but under ten times. V usage is TRBV5-4 and J usage is TRBJ2-1; 10 bases match TRBD1. The germline V gene has CDR1 SGHNT and CDR2 YYREEE (reference sequence). This CDR3 is built from 15 residues. J was trimmed by 4 bases and V by 2 bases; bases with no gene match: 3. The CDR3 bases are TGTGCCAGCAGCTTCGGACAGGGGGGTTACAATGAGCAGTTCTTC. Its protein product is CASSFGQGGYNEQFF.

This clone was seen a handful of times. V and J are TRBV7-9 and TRBJ2-7, with 7 bases aligning to TRBD1. The CDR3 spans 11 residues. Germline V gene lookup returns CDR1 SEHNR and CDR2 FQNEAQ (reference sequence). The trim removed 5 bases at V and 7 bases at J, leaving 2 bases unmatched. The CDR3 sequence: CASSEGQEQYF. The CDR3 DNA follows: TGTGCCAGCAGCGAGGGACAGGAGCAGTACTTC. The full variable domain, completed using reference TRBV7-9 and TRBJ2-7, is DTGVSQNPRHKITKRGQNVTFRCDPISEHNRLYWYRQTLGQGPEFLTYFQNEAQLEKSRLLSDRFSAERPKGSFSTLEIQRTEQGDSAMYLCASSEGQEQYFGPGTRLTVT.

This sequence joins TRBV6-6 and TRBJ1-2; TRBD1 agrees at 8 bases. In germline, CDR1 is MNHNY, CDR2 SVGAGI (reference sequence). CDR3 size: 15 residues. The V segment lost 5 bases and the J segment 6 bases; nucleotides outside the gene matches: 11. The CDR3 DNA sequence: TGTGCCAGCAGTCCCCCCCAGACAGGGGATGATGGCTACACCTTC. Protein sequence: CASSPPQTGDDGYTF.

V is TRBV28 and J is TRBJ2-7; 9 bases match TRBD1. The germline gives CDR1 MDHEN, CDR2 SYDVKM. J was trimmed by 1 base and V by 8 bases; bases with no gene match: 9. The CDR3 has 15 residues. CDR3 in amino acids: CASLTGGSLSYEQYF. The CDR3 nucleotides read TGTGCCAGCCTCACAGGGGGCTCGTTGTCCTACGAGCAGTACTTC.

The CDR3 DNA follows: TGCGCCAGTGCCCGGGAGGCCTACGAGCAGTACTTC. Encoded protein: CASAREAYEQYF. This chain uses TRBV23-1 with TRBJ2-7; TRBD2 agrees at 7 bases. TRBV23-1 is an open reading frame whose function is uncertain. The V gene end was trimmed by 9 bases and the J gene end by 2 bases; junction bases not matched to a gene: 4. The CDR3 spans 12 residues.

V and J are TRBV7-3 and TRBJ1-2; D possibly corresponds to TRBD1 (6 bases). CDR3 length: 14 amino acids. V was shortened by 4 bases and J by 8 bases, with 17 bases between the two germline ends. From germline, CDR1 is SGHTA and CDR2 FQGTGA. The CDR3 nucleotides read TGTGCCAGCAGCTCTTCGACAGGACGAGTCGGCTACACCTTC. Its protein is CASSSSTGRVGYTF.

V gene TRBV7-2 combines with J gene TRBJ2-6; D unclear. Deletions cut 5 bases from V and 2 bases from J, with 4 bases between. Germline V gene sequence: CDR1 SGHTA, CDR2 FQGNSA. The CDR3 covers 13 residues. The CDR3 sequence: CASSATGANVLTF. CDR3 bases: TGTGCCAGCAGCGCAACTGGGGCCAACGTCCTGACTTTC.

The rearrangement links TRBV19 to TRBJ1-1, with D possibly TRBD1 on 5 matching bases. This CDR3 region has 14 residues. Germline CDR1 is LNHDA and CDR2 is SQIVND (reference sequence). Trimming took 6 bases from V and 5 from J, leaving 16 bases between them. CDR3 region: CASRLGLLGTEAFF. The CDR3 nucleotides are TGTGCCAGTAGGCTGGGACTTCTTGGGACTGAAGCTTTCTTT.

This chain uses TRBV30 with TRBJ1-5; D not resolved. The CDR3 spans 14 residues. Per the germline V gene, CDR1 is GTSNPN and CDR2 is SVGIG (reference sequence). The germline V and J ends were trimmed by 0 bases and 0 bases, with 6 bases remaining between them. The CDR3 DNA reads as TGTGCCTGGAGTGTAGAAACTAGCAATCAGCCCCAGCATTTT. Its protein is CAWSVETSNQPQHF. The full variable domain, rest sourced from reference TRBV30 and TRBJ1-5, is SQTIHQWPATLVQPVGSPLSLECTVEGTSNPNLYWYRQAAGRGLQLLFYSVGIGQISSEVPQNLSASRPQDRQFILSSKKLLLSDSGFYLCAWSVETSNQPQHFGDGTRLSIL.

The chain employs TRBV4-1 and TRBJ1-2; no clear D gene. V lost 4 bases and J 0 bases, leaving 6 bases between the germline ends. The CDR3 contains 13 residues. CDR1 is MGHRA and CDR2 is YSYEKL in the germline V gene. The CDR3 sequence: CASSPIANYGYTF. The CDR3 region has the DNA TGCGCCAGCAGCCCGATCGCTAACTATGGCTACACCTTC.